The source of this TCR beta chain is a study of beta chain features in type 1 diabetes (dated by TCRdb to the late 2010s). Study-level background: Mean age, gender distribution, total cell number and subset yield did not differ between patients and healthy donors. The study compared the TCRB repertoires of sorted circulating CD4+ T cell subsets in recently diagnosed type 1 diabetes patients with those in matched healthy donors. Across all samples, approximately 98,000,000 sorted cells were examined, and cell number per subset correlated strongly with RNA yield. Regulatory and stem cell-like memory subsets were isolated from only 8 patients and roughly 8 healthy donors, whereas naive and central memory subsets came from all 30 or so donors. Study-wide findings and limitations: Naive, central memory and regulatory TCRB repertoires appeared to be more similar among patients than among healthy donors. Sequencing cDNA rather than genomic DNA could over-represent highly expressing activated cells, although activation and CD3 levels did not differ between groups. Fewer insertions and more nucleotide deletions at VDJ recombination sites were observed in patients with type 1 diabetes, implying thymic rearrangement abnormalities. Because small numbers of individuals were included in the HLA sub-analyses, any influence of HLA type on TCRB rearrangement was left unresolved. Type 1 diabetes patients showed a moderate but significant shortening of TCRB CDR3 length in all four CD4+ subsets. Shorter templates might have been favored by PCR, but patient and control samples were amplified and corrected together, so both groups would have been affected equally by any skew.

As to this clone: The target of this receptor is not known. Per-base qualities were not stored, and no clone one base away is much larger.

The entire amount of isolated RNA was reverse transcribed using the High Capacity cDNA Reverse Transcription Kit, so the sequenced TCRB transcripts were expressed ones. Deep immunoSEQ sequencing was performed on naive, central memory and regulatory T cell samples, with an average of roughly 4 million total reads per sample. After sorted cells were lysed in RLT buffer, RNA was extracted with DNase-treated RNeasy Micro or Mini kits, with the choice depending on cell number. Each cell subset was processed separately to prevent cross-contamination, with patient and healthy donor samples processed together. Using the immunoSEQ multiplex PCR, TCRB sequences were amplified from cDNA into 87-bp fragments spanning the CDR3 region. The amplicons were sequenced using the Illumina HiSeq platform. Turning to the authors' computational methods: PCR bias was corrected computationally using synthetic template baselines, and reads within Hamming distance 2 were collapsed, with unmergeable singletons discarded. Reads were aligned against IMGT to assign V, D and J genes, CDR3 length and insertions or deletions at six rearrangement sites. Within each subset, clonotype counts were normalized to the number of sorted cells before true diversity and Gini coefficients were calculated with the tcR R package. Repertoire sharing was quantified using the overlap coefficient calculated on TCRB nucleotide sequences. Out-of-frame TCRB sequences from naive cells were analyzed to stand in for the pre-selection repertoire. TCRdb took this table from immuneACCESS and kept in-frame rearrangements with V and J called. Such tables lack part of the clones; where checked against another copy, unresolved V genes explain under half of the gap, and the rest is unexplained. That table furnishes V, J and clone size, whereas the DNA furnished D and trimming. The sample contains hundreds of thousands of clones, approximately 11% of them found a single time. About 0.014% of the sample belongs to the ten largest clones.

The V end gives up 5 bases and the J end 0 bases, leaving 3 bases in the junction not matched to a gene. Taken from cysteine to phenylalanine, the CDR3 has 15 residues. Only the CDR3 region is kept as DNA, spanning 45 bases read in frame from base 1. In the germline V gene (reference sequence), CDR1 corresponds to SGHAT and CDR2 to FQDESV. From each donor, a single peripheral blood sample of around 120 mL on average was drawn into heparinised tubes. A BD FACSAria II and a panel including CD45RO, CCR7, CD25, CD127, CD95 and CD27 were used to sort naive, central memory, regulatory and stem cell-like memory CD4+ T cells. Every sorted population had a purity above 95%. PBMCs were isolated immediately by Lymphoprep density gradient centrifugation and stained directly without culture. So that batch effects would be minimized, each experiment stained and sorted samples in pairs, pairing one healthy donor with one patient.

The sample consisted of naive CD4+ T cells from blood. Reading the label with the study, this specimen's cell subset or site is: true naive CD4+ T cells. This receptor was obtained from a woman aged 25 to 39 in good health. Recombination connected TRBV11-1 to TRBJ2-3, with TRBD1 identical over 9 junction bases. Read as DNA, the sequence is TGTGCCAGCAGCCCTGGGACAGGGAGCACAGATACGCAGTATTTT. Translation gives CASSPGTGSTDTQYF.